This T cell receptor (beta chain) was profiled in a study of blood T cell repertoires in COVID-19. Study-wide context: T cells, B-cell-depleted T cells, or PBMCs provided the cDNA or gDNA that served as material.

V was pared by 4 bases and J by 5 bases, with 13 bases of the junction left unmatched. Germline-derived CDR1 and CDR2 are SGHRS and YFSETQ. The CDR3 runs to 18 residues. Authors' analysis steps: The authors estimated nucleated cell counts from reference gene primer amplification. Data came from immunoSEQ multiplex PCR; TCRdb stores just in-frame clones and leaves some out. The DNA gave D and trimming, while V, J and clone size come from that table. The sample lists about 260,000 clones; over 65% were seen once. The source material was peripheral blood. The sequence came from a man between 60 and 70 years old who had recovered from COVID-19. The chain has TRBV5-1 and TRBJ2-1, with TRBD2 matching over 12 bases. CDR3 DNA sequence: TGCGCCAGCAGCACAGAGGGAACTAGCGGGAGGCTTGACAATGAGCAGTTCTTC. Its protein product is CASSTEGTSGRLDNEQFF.